These 26 T cell receptor beta chains were all obtained from the same sample, sequenced in a study of CD8 T cells in ankylosing spondylitis (dated by TCRdb to the late 2010s). Their specific antigens are unknown. General study outcomes and caveats: Blood from ankylosing spondylitis patients appeared to be characterized by a TCR beta motif composed of roughly eight highly homologous amino acid variants.

The library relied on 5' RACE. Reads for this sample came from an Illumina HiSeq 2500. In TCRdb, the public reads were trimmed at Q25 with fastp and aligned with MiXCR, with productive beta chains retained. Every CDR3 protein is listed once, alongside the most common genes and DNA of its rows. For this sample there are 100,000 to 150,000 distinct CDR3 sequences; 17% appear just once. The leading ten clones occupy roughly 30% of the sample. The sequenced sample consisted of blood, either unsorted or a sorted T cell fraction (not recorded which). These receptors came from a male donor with ankylosing spondylitis.

This rearrangement joins TRBV27 to TRBJ2-7, with D maybe TRBD2 (5 bases). Trimming removed 6 bases from V and 6 bases from J, with 18 bases in between. CDR1 and CDR2 from the germline V gene are MNHEY and SMNVEV (reference sequence). The CDR3 has 14 amino acids. The CDR3: CASSMRSSGREQYF. The CDR3 DNA sequence: TGTGCCAGCAGCATGAGGTCCAGCGGCCGCGAGCAGTACTTC.

The gene calls are TRBV11-2 and TRBJ1-3, with D perhaps TRBD1 (5 bases). Per the germline V gene, CDR1 is SGHAT and CDR2 is FQNNGV. This CDR3 contains 18 residues. V lost 7 bases, J lost 0 bases, and 22 bases lay in between. The CDR3 loop reads CASTKLKEGSRSGNTIYF. The CDR3 region has the DNA TGTGCCAGCACCAAACTGAAAGAGGGGTCCCGCTCTGGAAACACCATATATTTT.

Comment on this clonotype: No conserved phenylalanine or tryptophan ends this CDR3, so it is likely a read error. The limits of the CDR3 on the DNA are not certain, so only TCRdb's listed CDR3 is given. The chain is built from TRBV29-1 and TRBJ2-7; the table gives TRBD2 as D, unverified against the DNA. CDR1 SQVTM and CDR2 ANQGSEA come from the germline V gene. The CDR3 is made up of 11 amino acids, end residues included. This CDR3 reads CSVEGNGEGYL.

This clonotype was found a few times. This chain links TRBV7-8 with TRBJ1-1; D is unresolved. There are 15 residues in the CDR3. V lost 1 base to trimming and J lost 1 base, with 10 bases between them. Germline assignment: CDR1 SGHVS and CDR2 FQNEAQ. As DNA, the CDR3 is TGTGCCAGCAGCTTAGGTTTGAGCCGGAACACTGAAGCTTTCTTT. Its protein is CASSLGLSRNTEAFF.

This clonotype was detected only a few times. The chain has TRBV5-1 and TRBJ2-2; the D is unclear. The CDR3 length is 13 residues. Per germline, CDR1 SGHRS and CDR2 YFSETQ. The V gene lost 7 bases and the J gene lost 1 base, with 8 bases spanning the gap. CDR3 amino acids: CASAPGNTGELFF. CDR3 bases: TGCGCCAGCGCCCCAGGGAACACCGGGGAGCTGTTTTTT.

The V gene is TRBV20-1, the J gene TRBJ2-7; 8 positions match TRBD2. Germline V gene data show CDR1 as DFQATT and CDR2 as SNEGSKA (reference sequence). The ends lost 2 bases at V and 4 bases at J; junction bases unmatched: 7. The CDR3 contains 14 residues. DNA for the CDR3: TGCAGTGCTAGAAGGCTAGCGGGTTATTACGAGCAGTACTTC. Protein sequence: CSARRLAGYYEQYF.

This clonotype was counted only a few times. This sequence joins TRBV7-9 and TRBJ2-7; D not certain. In germline, CDR1 is SEHNR, CDR2 FQNEAQ (reference sequence). V was cut by 3 bases and J by 7 bases, with 13 bases left in between. CDR3 size: 13 residues. CDR3 in amino acids: CASSLSRFGEQYF. The CDR3 coding sequence is TGTGCCAGCAGCTTGTCCCGATTTGGGGAGCAGTACTTC.

The sample holds a few counts of this clonotype. This chain links TRBV24-1 with TRBJ2-3; 7 bases are shared with TRBD1. Germline CDR1 is KGHDR and CDR2 is SFDVKD. Unmatched junction bases numbered 8, after V lost 5 bases and J lost 4 bases. The CDR3 extends over 15 amino acids. As DNA, the CDR3 is TGTGCCACCAGTGGCCCCCAGACAGGGCCAGATACGCAGTATTTT. The encoded protein is CATSGPQTGPDTQYF.

The chain combines TRBV12-3 or TRBV12-4 with TRBJ2-2, with D possibly TRBD2 on 7 matching bases. Trimming took 2 bases from V and 3 from J, leaving 13 bases between them. CDR3 length equals 16 residues. The CDR3 bases are TGTGCCAGCAGTTTATCATCGGGGGGCTACACCGGGGAGCTGTTTTTT. It translates to CASSLSSGGYTGELFF.

The chain joins TRBV7-9 to TRBJ2-6; D unresolved. Trimming left V 5 bases short and J 0 bases short, with 11 bases between. The germline V gene has CDR1 SEHNR and CDR2 FQNEAQ (reference sequence). The CDR3 is 16 amino acids. The CDR3 nucleotides are TGTGCCAGCAGCATCCCGATCGTCTCTGGGGCCAACGTCCTGACTTTC. Its translation: CASSIPIVSGANVLTF.

Only a few counts were recorded for this clonotype. The genes are TRBV7-6 and TRBJ2-3; D is perhaps TRBD1 or TRBD2 (7 bases each). The CDR3 spans 14 residues. V lost 4 bases, J lost 1 base, and 9 bases lay in between. Per germline, CDR1 SGHVS and CDR2 FNYEAQ. This CDR3 is CASSSGGGTDTQYF. The CDR3 DNA reads as TGTGCCAGCAGCTCAGGGGGGGGCACAGATACGCAGTATTTT. The variable domain in full, completed from reference TRBV7-6 and TRBJ2-3, reads GAGVSQSPRYKVTKRGQDVALRCDPISGHVSLYWYRQALGQGPEFLTYFNYEAQQDKSGLPNDRFSAERPEGSISTLTIQRTEQRDSAMYRCASSSGGGTDTQYFGPGTRLTVL.

The gene calls are TRBV5-1 and TRBJ2-1; TRBD2 agrees at 11 bases. From germline, CDR1 is SGHRS and CDR2 YFSETQ. The junction had 16 bases not matched to a gene; V was cut back by 5 bases and J by 6 bases. The CDR3 length is 18 residues. In DNA, the CDR3 is TGCGCCAGCAGAGACGGACTAGCGGGTACTTTGTCATCCAATGAGCAGTTCTTC. It specifies CASRDGLAGTLSSNEQFF.

This clonotype showed up many times. The gene calls are TRBV29-1 and TRBJ2-1, with D possibly matching TRBD1 (5 bases). Germline CDR1 SQVTM, CDR2 ANQGSEA. The CDR3 covers 13 residues. The V gene lost 5 bases and the J gene lost 2 bases, with 10 bases spanning the gap. The CDR3 reads CSVQGWTYNEQFF. CDR3 bases: TGCAGCGTTCAGGGATGGACCTACAATGAGCAGTTCTTC.

This clonotype was detected ten times or more. The rearrangement uses TRBV12-3 or TRBV12-4 and TRBJ2-7; D not certain. Trimming removed 3 bases at V and 4 bases at J, with 4 bases between. This CDR3 region has 11 residues. The CDR3 loop reads CASSFKYEQYF. The CDR3 DNA sequence: TGTGCCAGCAGTTTCAAATACGAGCAGTACTTC.

The chain combines TRBV2 with TRBJ2-7, with 9 bases matching TRBD2. Germline assignment: CDR1 SNHLY and CDR2 FYNNEI. J lost 4 bases, V lost 3 bases, and 10 bases had no gene match. CDR3 length: 16 residues. CDR3 DNA: TGTGCCAGCAGTGAGGGCAGCGGGAGGCTTTTATACGAGCAGTACTTC. Its protein product is CASSEGSGRLLYEQYF.

This clonotype was observed a few times. This sequence joins TRBV6-2 or TRBV6-3 and TRBJ2-1; 8 bases map to TRBD1. CDR1 and CDR2 (germline): MNHEY, SVGEGT. This CDR3 spans 16 amino acids. The V and J ends lost 0 bases and 8 bases, in that order; junction bases with no gene match: 9. CDR3 nucleotide sequence: TGTGCCAGCAGTTACTCGGCAGGGGGCGAGGATTATGAGCAGTTCTTC. Translated: CASSYSAGGEDYEQFF.

The chain combines TRBV27 with TRBJ1-2; D is ambiguous. CDR1 is MNHEY, CDR2 SMNVEV, per germline (reference sequence). The CDR3 has 12 residues. V was shortened by 9 bases and J by 4 bases, with 12 bases between the two germline ends. The CDR3 nucleotides read TGTGCCAGTTCGGACCTGAGCTATGGCTACACCTTC. It yields the protein CASSDLSYGYTF.

This clonotype was counted only a few times. For the CDR3, the DNA is TGCGCCAGCAGCCGCCGGGACAGGGACTACGAGCAGTACTTC. Encoded protein: CASSRRDRDYEQYF. The chain couples TRBV5-1 to TRBJ2-7, with TRBD1 matching over 9 bases. The CDR3 is made up of 14 amino acids. V shed 4 bases and J 3 bases; nucleotides not matched to a gene: 5. Germline assignment: CDR1 SGHRS and CDR2 YFSETQ.

This clonotype has a handful of counts. The V gene is TRBV2, the J gene TRBJ2-2; possibly TRBD1 or TRBD2 for D (6 bases each). This CDR3 has 13 amino acids. From germline, CDR1 is SNHLY and CDR2 FYNNEI. Trimming took 7 bases from V and 4 from J, leaving 10 bases between them. This CDR3 is CASKGGGTGELFF. CDR3 sequence (DNA): TGTGCCAGCAAAGGGGGAGGCACCGGGGAGCTGTTTTTT.

This chain uses TRBV12-3 or TRBV12-4 with TRBJ1-2, with D possibly being TRBD1 (5 bases). The CDR3 loop spans 13 amino acids. Trimming shortened V by 6 bases and J by 4 bases, and 12 bases separated the two germline ends. CDR3 protein: CASSSGGIYGYTF. CDR3 coding DNA: TGTGCCAGCAGCTCGGGGGGAATCTATGGCTACACCTTC.

The V call is TRBV9, the J call TRBJ2-1; D possibly corresponds to TRBD2 (6 bases). CDR3 length: 15 residues. V lost 0 bases and J lost 7, with 14 bases in between. The germline gives CDR1 SGDLS, CDR2 YYNGEE. In DNA form, the CDR3 reads TGTGCCAGCAGCGTAGCGGGAGTTCTGCCGAATGAGCAGTTCTTC. Its translation is CASSVAGVLPNEQFF.

This clonotype was observed a few times. V is TRBV12-3 or TRBV12-4 and J is TRBJ1-2; unclear D gene. The CDR3 has 17 amino acids. Trimming stripped 4 bases from V and 6 bases from J, with 24 bases between. The CDR3 nucleotides are TGTGCCAGCAGTTCTGGGTTGGGCCCCGTCCCGGGTGATGGCTACACCTTC. As protein: CASSSGLGPVPGDGYTF.

V is TRBV5-5 and J is TRBJ2-2; D might be TRBD1 or TRBD2, each matching 5 bases. The V and J ends lost 2 bases and 7 bases respectively, with 18 bases between them. From germline, CDR1 is SGHKS and CDR2 YYEKEE (reference sequence). CDR3 size: 16 residues. The CDR3, as DNA: TGTGCCAGCAGCTTCGCCGGGACGGGCTTTGACGGGGAGCTGTTTTTT. It is translated as CASSFAGTGFDGELFF.

The CDR3 coding sequence is TGCAGCGTTGTTCGTCAGTGGAGCTACAATGAGCAGTTCTTC. This sequence encodes CSVVRQWSYNEQFF. The chain uses TRBV29-1 and TRBJ2-1; D unresolved. The CDR3 spans 14 residues. Per the germline V gene, CDR1 is SQVTM and CDR2 is ANQGSEA. Trimming removed 4 bases at V and 3 bases at J, with 13 bases between.

This clonotype turned up a few times. The V gene is TRBV27, the J gene TRBJ2-7; the D is unclear. CDR1 and CDR2 from the germline V gene are MNHEY and SMNVEV (reference sequence). Trimming shortened V by 7 bases and J by 0 bases, and 13 bases separated the two germline ends. There are 14 residues in the CDR3. This CDR3 reads CASTVDPYSYEQYF. DNA for the CDR3: TGTGCCAGCACCGTCGACCCCTACTCCTACGAGCAGTACTTC.

The rearrangement uses TRBV20-1 and TRBJ2-3, with 16 positions matching TRBD2. The germline CDR1 and CDR2 sequences are DFQATT and SNEGSKA (reference sequence). The CDR3 spans 16 residues. The V and J ends lost 4 bases and 1 base, in that order; junction bases with no gene match: 2. Written as DNA, the CDR3 is TGCAGTGCTAAAGGGACTAGCGGGGGGGGCACAGATACGCAGTATTTT. Translating gives CSAKGTSGGGTDTQYF.